This passage covers 30 T cell receptor beta chains from one sample sequenced in a study of T cell repertoires in cytomegalovirus infection. TCRdb re-analysed the reads in MiXCR, keeping a single row per CDR3 protein. The table shows some 920,000 distinct CDR3 sequences, with around 29% occurring only once. For these TCRs, the target antigens are not known. The source material was cultured CD8+ T cells from PBMCs, sampled from culture after CMV antigen stimulation. Source of these receptors: a human donor in good health (CMV status not recorded). Some clones in this sample may be carry-over from other donors' samples.

This chain links TRBV5-4 with TRBJ2-7; D assignment may be TRBD1 or TRBD2 (5 bases each). The CDR3 loop spans 11 amino acids. CDR1 is SGHNT and CDR2 is YYREEE in the germline V gene (reference sequence). V was shortened by 2 bases and J by 8 bases, with 8 bases between the two germline ends. The CDR3 here is CASSFSGQQYF. The CDR3 region has the DNA TGTGCCAGCAGCTTCTCGGGGCAGCAGTACTTC.

The CDR3 DNA sequence: TGTGCCAGCAGCCCCGGACAGGGATGGGTGGTGAACACTGAAGCTTTCTTT. It specifies CASSPGQGWVVNTEAFF. The chain couples TRBV6-5 to TRBJ1-1; 8 bases map to TRBD1. Germline values: CDR1 MNHEY, CDR2 SVGAGI. J was trimmed by 0 bases and V by 6 bases; bases with no gene match: 12. CDR3 length equals 17 residues.

There are a few counts of this clonotype. V usage is TRBV7-6 and J usage is TRBJ1-1, with unresolved D. The CDR3 runs 16 residues. From germline, CDR1 is SGHVS and CDR2 FNYEAQ. The V end was cut by 0 bases, the J end by 3 bases, with 14 bases between. The CDR3, as DNA: TGTGCCAGCAGCTTAGCTCCAATGGGCACCGACACTGAAGCTTTCTTT. Its translation is CASSLAPMGTDTEAFF.

The V gene is TRBV6-2 or TRBV6-3, the J gene TRBJ2-7, with 9 bases matching TRBD1. The CDR3 has 15 residues. The V and J ends lost 8 bases and 1 base, in that order; junction bases with no gene match: 9. Germline V gene lookup returns CDR1 MNHEY and CDR2 SVGEGT. For the CDR3, the DNA is TGTGCCAGCCGATTATCGGGACAGGGATCCTACGAGCAGTACTTC. Translating gives CASRLSGQGSYEQYF.

The chain joins TRBV19 to TRBJ1-2; D is ambiguous. Trimming left V 2 bases short and J 0 bases short, with 10 bases between. The CDR3 is 15 residues long. Germline V lookup: CDR1 LNHDA, CDR2 SQIVND (reference sequence). CDR3 bases: TGTGCCAGTAGTATACGGGCCGGGGCTAACTATGGCTACACCTTC. Protein product: CASSIRAGANYGYTF.

This clonotype was picked up a small number of times. The gene calls are TRBV28 and TRBJ2-2; D not resolved. The CDR3 has 16 amino acids. V lost 3 bases and J lost 0, with 11 bases in between. The germline CDR1 and CDR2 sequences are MDHEN and SYDVKM. CDR3 DNA sequence: TGTGCCAGCAGTTTCATTGACCTCGCGAACACCGGGGAGCTGTTTTTT. Translation gives CASSFIDLANTGELFF.

V and J are TRBV6-8 and TRBJ2-1; a possible D gene is TRBD2 (5 bases). The CDR3 is 16 amino acids. Germline V gives CDR1 MNHGY, CDR2 SAAAGT. V lost 0 bases, J lost 0 bases, and 9 bases lay in between. The CDR3 protein is CASSYSVASSYNEQFF. CDR3 coding DNA: TGTGCCAGCAGTTACTCAGTAGCGAGCTCCTACAATGAGCAGTTCTTC.

This clonotype was recorded many times. The chain is built from TRBV6-1 and TRBJ2-1; D not certain. V lost 7 bases, J lost 0 bases, and 7 bases lay in between. The CDR3 sequence is 13 residues long. Germline V gene lookup returns CDR1 MNHNS and CDR2 SASEGT. The CDR3 region is CASIRSSYNEQFF. The CDR3 DNA reads TGTGCCAGCATTCGGAGCTCCTACAATGAGCAGTTCTTC.

This clonotype was seen a few times. The rearrangement links TRBV6-5 to TRBJ2-5; 7 bases are shared with TRBD1. Germline V gives CDR1 MNHEY, CDR2 SVGAGI. Trimming took 0 bases from V and 5 from J; bases not matched to a gene: 18. The CDR3 has 19 residues. Here the CDR3 DNA reads TGTGCCAGCAGTTACTCGTTTTGGGCTGGACAGGTGAAGGGGGAGACCCAGTACTTC. This codes for CASSYSFWAGQVKGETQYF.

About this clonotype: This may be a read error, as it is one base from a much larger clone. The chain couples TRBV7-2 to TRBJ2-7, with a possible D match to TRBD2 (5 bases). Germline V gives CDR1 SGHTA, CDR2 FQGNSA. Deletions cut 1 base from V and 7 bases from J, with 11 bases between. CDR3 size: 13 residues. The CDR3 nucleotides read TGTGCCAGCAGCTTAGAAACTAGAACGGAGCAGTACGTC. It encodes CASSLETRTEQYV.

This clonotype was seen only a few times. The chain employs TRBV12-3 or TRBV12-4 and TRBJ1-2, with 7 bases identical to TRBD1. V trimming: 4 bases; J trimming: 6 bases; junction bases outside the gene matches: 8. This CDR3 has 14 amino acids. The CDR3 DNA reads TGTGCCAGCAGTTCCACCAGGGGGATCAATGGCTACACCTTC. This sequence encodes CASSSTRGINGYTF.

This clonotype has only a few counts. The J gene is TRBJ2-2, the V gene TRBV24-1; 12 bases fit TRBD1. V dropped 3 bases and J dropped 5; count of bases not matched to a gene: 6. CDR3 size: 17 residues. CDR1 is KGHDR and CDR2 is SFDVKD in the germline V gene. CDR3 amino acids: CATSDTGTGGETGELFF. The CDR3 bases are TGTGCCACCAGTGATACCGGGACAGGGGGCGAGACCGGGGAGCTGTTTTTT.

This clonotype was found a few times. The chain combines TRBV12-5 with TRBJ2-1; D call uncertain. Germline V gives CDR1 LGHNT, CDR2 FRNRAP. This CDR3 contains 16 residues. V gave up 7 bases and J gave up 0 bases, with 16 bases separating them. CDR3 bases: TGTGCTAGTGACCAAACTCTTCGGAGCTCCTACAATGAGCAGTTCTTC. Amino acid sequence: CASDQTLRSSYNEQFF.

The V gene is TRBV12-3 or TRBV12-4, the J gene TRBJ2-1; 8 bases align to TRBD2. The J segment lost 6 bases and the V segment lost 5 bases, leaving 12 bases of the junction unmatched. The CDR3 runs 16 residues. CDR3 region: CASSPIPGGGGNEQFF. CDR3 nucleotide sequence: TGTGCCAGCAGTCCCATCCCCGGGGGGGGAGGCAATGAGCAGTTCTTC.

The chain couples TRBV12-3 or TRBV12-4 to TRBJ2-7; D is possibly TRBD1 (6 bases). Trimming left V 3 bases short and J 1 base short, with 22 bases between. This CDR3 contains 18 residues. The CDR3 sequence is CASSFRGTMALLSYEQYV. The CDR3 DNA reads as TGTGCCAGCAGTTTTAGGGGGACCATGGCTCTTCTATCCTACGAGCAGTACGTC.

This clonotype turned up a few times. The rearrangement joins TRBV20-1 to TRBJ2-1; 9 bases match TRBD1. The CDR3 sequence is 16 residues long. Unmatched junction bases numbered 5, after V lost 0 bases and J lost 2 bases. From germline, CDR1 is DFQATT and CDR2 SNEGSKA (reference sequence). CDR3: CSARDWDRAPYNEQFF. In DNA, the CDR3 is TGCAGTGCTAGAGATTGGGACAGGGCCCCCTACAATGAGCAGTTCTTC.

As concerns this clonotype: The junction and the germline gene differ at one end; a read error may be behind it. This chain links TRBV19 with TRBJ1-1; 9 nucleotides agree with TRBD1. This CDR3 contains 15 residues. Germline V lookup: CDR1 LNHDA, CDR2 SQIVND (reference sequence). The CDR3 sequence: CANSIQGARDTEAFF. The CDR3 nucleotides read TGTGCCAATAGTATACAGGGGGCGCGGGACACTGAAGCTTTCTTT.

The rearrangement links TRBV10-3 to TRBJ2-1; TRBD2 matches at 7 bases. This CDR3 region has 15 residues. Germline-derived CDR1 and CDR2 are ENHRY and SYGVKD. With 0 bases clipped from V and 3 bases from J, the junction kept 2 bases outside the gene matches. CDR3 coding DNA: TGTGCCATCAGTGAGTCGGCGGGGGACTACAATGAGCAGTTCTTC. Protein: CAISESAGDYNEQFF.

This clonotype was observed a few times. This chain connects TRBV6-1 to TRBJ2-2; 9 positions match TRBD1. V was pared by 5 bases and J by 0 bases, with 7 bases of the junction left unmatched. CDR3 size: 17 residues. Germline loops: CDR1 MNHNS, CDR2 SASEGT. The CDR3 region has the DNA TGTGCCAGCAGTTCCGACAGGGGGAAAGCGAACACCGGGGAGCTGTTTTTT. Residues: CASSSDRGKANTGELFF.

This chain uses TRBV4-3 with TRBJ2-1, with unresolved D. Trimming cost V 1 base and J 4 bases, with 8 bases left between them. Germline CDR1 and CDR2: LGHNA and YSLEER. The CDR3 length is 14 residues. CDR3 amino acids: CASSQGLTYNEQFF. The CDR3 DNA sequence: TGCGCCAGCAGCCAAGGGCTTACATACAATGAGCAGTTCTTC.

The J gene is TRBJ2-1, the V gene TRBV27, with 8 bases aligning to TRBD2. Unmatched junction bases numbered 8, after V lost 4 bases and J lost 0 bases. The V gene's germline CDR1 is MNHEY and CDR2 SMNVEV (reference sequence). The CDR3 loop spans 17 amino acids. The CDR3 DNA is TGTGCCAGCAGTTCAGTCGCTAGCGGGTTCTCCTACAATGAGCAGTTCTTC. Translating gives CASSSVASGFSYNEQFF.

V gene TRBV6-1 combines with J gene TRBJ2-4; no reliable D call. The V gene lost 0 bases and the J gene lost 3 bases, with 15 bases spanning the gap. Germline-derived CDR1 and CDR2 are MNHNS and SASEGT. The CDR3 runs 17 residues. The DNA of the CDR3 is TGTGCCAGCAGTGAAGCGCATATAATGGGTGTCAAAAACATTCAGTACTTC. This codes for CASSEAHIMGVKNIQYF.

This clonotype has ten or more counts. This CDR3 reads CASSPGGFTEAFF. Here the CDR3 DNA reads TGTGCCAGCAGCCCAGGGGGGTTTACTGAAGCTTTCTTT. This chain uses TRBV7-6 with TRBJ1-1, with 7 bases aligning to TRBD1. The CDR3 runs 13 residues. Germline V CDR1 and CDR2: SGHVS, FNYEAQ. The V gene end was trimmed by 5 bases and the J gene end by 5 bases; junction bases not matched to a gene: 5.

As to this clonotype: Relative to the germline gene, one junction end is altered; a read error may explain this. This chain joins TRBV4-1 and TRBJ2-1, with 12 bases fitting TRBD2. The CDR3 runs 15 residues. Germline V gene data show CDR1 as MGHRA and CDR2 as YSYEKL. CDR3 region: CASSGLAGSYNEQLF. CDR3 DNA sequence: TGCGCCAGCAGCGGACTAGCGGGGTCCTACAATGAGCAGCTCTTC.

This clonotype came up a few times. The chain uses TRBV6-2 or TRBV6-3 and TRBJ2-7; 8 bases fit TRBD1. Per germline, CDR1 MNHEY and CDR2 SVGEGT. The length of the CDR3 is 20 residues. The CDR3 is CASSPLYPPGQGGLNIELNV. CDR3 DNA: TGTGCCAGCAGTCCACTGTATCCCCCCGGACAGGGAGGATTGAATATCGAACTGAACGTC.

The table lists this clonotype with a few counts. The chain is built from TRBV4-3 and TRBJ2-2; 7 bases fit TRBD2. This CDR3 contains 17 residues. V gave up 0 bases and J gave up 4 bases; unmatched junction bases: 8. Germline V gene sequence: CDR1 LGHNA, CDR2 YSLEER. This chain's CDR3 is CASSQDTAGDRTGELFF. For the CDR3, the DNA is TGCGCCAGCAGCCAAGACACCGCGGGGGATCGCACCGGGGAGCTGTTTTTT.

This clonotype occurred a few times. The J gene is TRBJ2-4, the V gene TRBV7-9; TRBD1 matches at 10 bases. This CDR3 contains 15 residues. J was trimmed by 7 bases and V by 5 bases; bases with no gene match: 8. Germline values: CDR1 SEHNR, CDR2 FQNEAQ (reference sequence). This chain's CDR3 is CASSRRQGANNIQYF. CDR3 bases: TGTGCCAGCAGCCGACGACAGGGGGCGAATAACATTCAGTACTTC.

The J gene is TRBJ2-3, the V gene TRBV4-2; TRBD2 matches at 9 bases. V shed 0 bases and J 0 bases; nucleotides not matched to a gene: 7. This CDR3 region has 18 residues. Germline V gives CDR1 LGHNA, CDR2 YNFKEQ. CDR3 DNA sequence: TGTGCCAGCAGCCAAGAAGGAGTAGCGGGGGAGAGCACAGATACGCAGTATTTT. This encodes CASSQEGVAGESTDTQYF.

The chain is built from TRBV20-1 and TRBJ2-4; D possibly corresponds to TRBD2 (5 bases). Germline lookup yields CDR1 DFQATT and CDR2 SNEGSKA (reference sequence). V was pared by 0 bases and J by 0 bases, with 9 bases between. The CDR3 is 15 residues long. The CDR3 spells CSARDLRVAKNIQYF. DNA of the CDR3: TGCAGTGCTAGAGATTTGAGGGTAGCCAAAAACATTCAGTACTTC.

Worth noting for this clonotype: One junction end disagrees with the germline gene, perhaps due to a read error. This chain uses TRBV7-6 with TRBJ1-2, with D uncertain. The CDR3 has 14 residues. Germline lookup yields CDR1 SGHVS and CDR2 FNYEAQ. Written as DNA, the CDR3 is TGTACCAGCAGCCCCCCCGGGGAAAGCTATGGCTACACCTTC. As protein: CTSSPPGESYGYTF.